This T cell receptor beta chain was sequenced for a study of glioma-infiltrating T cells after dendritic cell vaccination. The CDR3 is made up of 20 amino acids. Losses at the gene ends were 4 bases for V and 0 bases for J; bases not matched to a gene: 20. In germline, CDR1 is SGHRS, CDR2 YFSETQ. Time point: after dendritic cell vaccination, including at tumor progression/relapse. TCRdb keeps only in-frame clones here, not all; method: immunoSEQ multiplex PCR. The sample has about 87,000 clones; over 80% are singletons. The sample consisted of blood, taken after dendritic cell vaccination. This rearrangement joins TRBV5-1 to TRBJ1-2, with 8 bases that match TRBD1. The clonotype originates from a human donor with glioblastoma. The CDR3 nucleotides are TGCGCCAGCAGCCCTAACGCACCAAAAAAACAGGGGGAAGCTAACTATGGCTACACCTTC. Its translation is CASSPNAPKKQGEANYGYTF.